This T cell receptor beta chain was identified in a study of neurological immune-mediated disorders. The study's findings and limits: Private repertoires in all groups were suggested, as expanded clones shared no CDR3 amino acid sequences across subjects. HTLV-1-associated myelopathy had the most TCR clonal expansion, and multiple sclerosis had the least, less than healthy controls.

Synthesis of cDNA was carried out by template-switch 5'RACE. The reaction used 10-nucleotide random UMIs. TCRdb passed the 5' RACE reads through MiXCR, listing each CDR3 protein once. This sample has 30,000 to 45,000 distinct CDR3 sequences, with under 14% found just once. CDR1 and CDR2 from the germline V gene are SGHNT and YENEEA. CDR3 length: 17 amino acids. The V and J ends lost 1 base and 0 bases respectively, with 13 bases between them. Points on this clonotype: Its antigen is not known.

CD4+ or CD8+ T cells, around 1 million per library, were used for sorted libraries. The sequencing sample was made of CD4+ T cells from blood. This rearrangement joins TRBV11-3 to TRBJ2-1; D uncertain. The TCR sequence derives from a woman aged 30 to 39 with HTLV-1-associated myelopathy (HAM/TSP). In DNA, the CDR3 is TGTGCCAGCAGCTTAGGGGTAGCCGGCACCTCCTACAATGAGCAGTTCTTC. It yields the protein CASSLGVAGTSYNEQFF.